This TCR beta chain appears in the sequencing data of a study of circulating CD8 cells and anti-PD-1 response in melanoma (dated by TCRdb to between 2020 and 2021). In the study overall: Nivolumab was given to patients intravenously at 3 mg/kg every 2 weeks. In on-treatment samples, a biotinylated anti-human IgG4 antibody was used to detect PD-1. The TCR repertoire analysis covered approximately 11 melanoma patients: 7 non-responders and 4 responders. Of the roughly 13 patients in the melanoma cohort, anti-PD-1 was received as first-line therapy by seven patients, and prior targeted therapy or immunotherapy had been received by six patients. Patients with complete or partial responses were counted as responders, while patients with stable or progressive disease (RECIST v1.1) were counted as non-responders. Summary of the overall study and its limitations: The cohort included both treatment-naive and previously treated patients, and the authors noted that this mix could influence results. Because material was limited, experiments were generally done without replicates. Tumor material was not accessible, so tumor reactivity was assessed by peptide assays on expanded sorted subsets instead. Between subsets, repertoires were largely private, with fewer than 7% of TRB clonotypes shared at M1, and the highest sharing was seen between DPOS and TIGIT. Diversity was greatest in the DNEG repertoire, PD-1 and DPOS had similar and higher clonality, and TIGIT repertoires had the lowest diversity. Only baseline and M1 samples from a small cohort with few responders were used in the published TCR repertoire comparisons.

Four subsets defined by PD-1 and/or TIGIT were sorted from live CD3+CD8+TCRalphabeta+ cells on a BD FACSAria II cell sorter. To characterize how relevant each subset is to anti-PD-1 therapy response, circulating CD8 T cells were sorted into four subsets based on PD-1 and TIGIT expression. From each sorted CD8 T-cell subset, both TCR alpha and TCR beta chains were sequenced. Peripheral blood was collected at three points: before the first anti-PD-1 injection, after two injections and after four injections. Ficoll gradient centrifugation was used to isolate PBMCs immediately. Until use, PBMCs were kept cryopreserved in liquid nitrogen in RPMI containing roughly 20% FCS and about 9.2% DMSO. After thawing, PBMCs were stained with a viability dye plus antibodies against CD3, CD8alpha, TCRalphabeta, PD-1 and TIGIT. Total RNA was extracted with the RNeasy Kit, and a RIN above 7 was reached by every sample.

The CDR3 goes from the cysteine to the phenylalanine over 14 residues. The only DNA kept is the CDR3, 42 bases in frame from the first base. The junction carries 13 bases between V and J, which are trimmed by 5 bases and 6 bases respectively. As encoded in the germline V gene, CDR1 is MDHEN while CDR2 is SYDVKM. The sample was run on a NextSeq 500. The QIAseq Immune Repertoire RNA Library Kit, Human TCR Panel was used to prepare TCR libraries from approximately 15 ng of total RNA. TCR libraries were sequenced on an Illumina NextSeq with a Mid Output V2 kit, using asymmetric 261x41 paired-end reads. Every TCR library was diluted to about 4 nM, then pooled, denatured and loaded at 0.9 to 1 pM. As for how the authors treated the data: The QIAGEN GeneGlobe Data Analysis Center was used to process TCR FASTQ files, and downstream analysis was done in R 3.5.2. Clonality was computed as one minus Shannon entropy normalized by the log of the number of unique productive sequences. Fisher exact tests at 5% FDR, run separately within each subset, picked out TRA or TRB clonotypes whose abundance differed between baseline and M1. Differentially abundant clonotypes were grouped as emerging, expanding, contracting or non-expanding/contracting. Morisita's overlap index was used to measure how much repertoires overlapped between patients. TCRdb reworked the public reads: Q25 trimming with fastp, MiXCR clone assembly, productive beta chains retained. One record per CDR3 amino acid sequence lists the most common genes and DNA. TCRdb, not the original authors, processed these V and J calls. This sample lists a few hundred distinct CDR3 sequences; roughly 7.9% were detected once. The biggest ten clones account for roughly 40% of the sample.

This clonotype appeared a few times. There is no known antigen for this receptor. Per-base quality was not reported, and no clone a single base away is much larger than it. The TCR was taken from a human donor with melanoma. Sample: CD8+ T cells from PBMCs, taken at baseline or after one month of anti-PD-1 therapy (not recorded which). This sequence uses TRBV28 and TRBJ2-2; the D gene may be TRBD1 or TRBD2, since each aligns over 5 bases. This receptor has the CDR3 CASSEGIQSGELFF. DNA sequence: TGTGCCAGCAGTGAGGGGATTCAGTCCGGGGAGCTGTTTTTT.